Each of the 21 T cell receptor beta chains below was sequenced from the same sample in a study of T cells in Graves' hyperthyroidism and ophthalmopathy. TCR beta CDR3 regions were amplified from RNA transcripts. TCR CDR3 regions were first amplified by RT-PCR with HTBI primers. TCRdb reanalysed the multiplex PCR reads using MiXCR and keeps one entry per CDR3 protein. This sample carries under 800,000 distinct CDR3 sequences, around 15% of them seen once, and the ten largest clones take roughly 10%. Sequenced sample: blood. The source of these receptors is a woman aged 18-29 years with Graves' hyperthyroidism.

This clonotype was detected a few times. This chain connects TRBV20-1 to TRBJ1-5; the D gene is possibly TRBD1 (5 bases). V dropped 5 bases and J dropped 2 bases, with 25 bases sitting between them. The CDR3 contains 18 residues. The germline V gene has CDR1 DFQATT and CDR2 SNEGSKA (reference sequence). This CDR3 is CSAPPPLEGVGGNQPQHF. The CDR3 bases are TGCAGTGCTCCTCCCCCTTTGGAAGGGGTGGGTGGCAATCAGCCCCAGCATTTT.

This clonotype was seen at least ten times. CDR3 bases: TGCAGTGCTACCCCTCAGGGAGATAGCAATCAGCCCCAGCATTTT. It specifies CSATPQGDSNQPQHF. The genes are TRBV20-1 and TRBJ1-5; possible D gene TRBD1, 5 bases. V lost 4 bases and J 0 bases, leaving 13 bases between the germline ends. Germline CDR1 is DFQATT and CDR2 is SNEGSKA (reference sequence). This CDR3 region has 15 residues.

The chain joins TRBV19 to TRBJ1-1; TRBD1 might be the D (5 bases). The CDR3 totals 14 residues. V was shortened by 7 bases and J by 1 base, with 13 bases between the two germline ends. Germline CDR1 reads LNHDA; CDR2 reads SQIVND (reference sequence). The CDR3 loop is CASTGGRANTEAFF. The CDR3 DNA reads as TGTGCCAGTACGGGCGGCAGGGCGAACACTGAAGCTTTCTTT.

The rearrangement links TRBV4-1 to TRBJ2-7, with D perhaps TRBD1 (5 bases). This CDR3 region has 16 residues. CDR1 MGHRA and CDR2 YSYEKL come from the germline V gene. V was pared by 3 bases and J by 2 bases, with 17 bases between. The CDR3 nucleotides read TGCGCCAGCAGCCAGGGGCTTTTCGCACCTCCCTACGAGCAGTACTTC. This sequence encodes CASSQGLFAPPYEQYF.

The J gene is TRBJ1-2, the V gene TRBV20-1; the D is unclear. The CDR3 length is 10 residues. Germline-derived CDR1 and CDR2 are DFQATT and SNEGSKA (reference sequence). V was cut by 6 bases and J by 6 bases, with 8 bases left in between. CDR3 residues: CSATQHGYTF. CDR3 in DNA: TGCAGTGCCACACAGCATGGCTACACCTTC.

The chain joins TRBV29-1 to TRBJ2-3; D possibly corresponds to TRBD1 (7 bases). Germline V gene lookup returns CDR1 SQVTM and CDR2 ANQGSEA. The ends were cut back, 2 bases at V and 8 bases at J, with 26 bases in the middle. The CDR3 extends over 17 amino acids. The CDR3 DNA follows: TGCAGCGTTGAATCATACTATTTGGAGGGGGCCCGTTTTACGCAGTATTTT. Translating it yields CSVESYYLEGARFTQYF.

This sequence joins TRBV29-1 and TRBJ2-7; TRBD2 aligns across 7 bases. This CDR3 comprises 17 residues. The V gene's germline CDR1 is SQVTM and CDR2 ANQGSEA. The ends lost 7 bases at V and 9 bases at J; junction bases unmatched: 27. The CDR3 nucleotides are TGCAGCGCTGCCGCCCGAACGTCGGGGGGAGTTCGGGACCGGCAGTACTTC. Translated: CSAAARTSGGVRDRQYF.

This clonotype was observed at least ten times. The chain recombines TRBV3-1 with TRBJ1-2; no reliable D call. V was shortened by 0 bases and J by 7 bases, with 3 bases between the two germline ends. This CDR3 comprises 11 residues. Per germline, CDR1 LGHDT and CDR2 YNNKEL (reference sequence). This CDR3 is CASSQERGYTF. The CDR3 DNA sequence: TGTGCCAGCAGCCAAGAACGTGGCTACACCTTC.

The chain links TRBV7-9 to TRBJ2-1; D is possibly TRBD1 (6 bases). CDR1 and CDR2 (germline): SEHNR, FQNEAQ (reference sequence). Trimming removed 6 bases from V and 6 bases from J, with 18 bases in between. The CDR3 consists of 15 residues. CDR3 bases: TGTGCCAGCAGACTGATGACAGGAGCCCTCAATGAGCAGTTCTTC. Its translation is CASRLMTGALNEQFF.

The rearrangement joins TRBV2 to TRBJ2-7, with 8 bases aligning to TRBD1. Germline V CDR1 and CDR2: SNHLY, FYNNEI. The V segment lost 6 bases and the J segment 0 bases; nucleotides outside the gene matches: 4. This CDR3 contains 14 residues. Here the CDR3 reads CASRIQGASYEQYF. CDR3 coding DNA: TGTGCCAGCAGGATCCAGGGGGCCTCCTACGAGCAGTACTTC.

The V and J genes are TRBV5-4 and TRBJ1-5, with 8 bases aligning to TRBD1. V shed 1 base, J shed 5 bases, and the junction held 14 bases outside the gene matches. CDR1 is SGHNT, CDR2 YYREEE, per germline (reference sequence). The CDR3 is made up of 18 amino acids. The CDR3 loop is CASSLCQPGQDRYQPQHF. For the CDR3, the DNA is TGTGCCAGCAGCTTGTGCCAACCGGGACAGGACCGTTATCAGCCCCAGCATTTT.

This clonotype came up many times. The chain combines TRBV2 with TRBJ2-1, with TRBD2 matching 7 bases. This CDR3 contains 13 residues. Germline V gene data show CDR1 as SNHLY and CDR2 as FYNNEI. V shed 5 bases and J 5 bases; nucleotides not matched to a gene: 3. CDR3 in DNA: TGTGCCAGCAGTACGGGACTAAACAATGAGCAGTTCTTC. Encoded protein: CASSTGLNNEQFF.

The chain carries TRBV30 and TRBJ1-2; 9 nucleotides match TRBD1. Looked up from germline, CDR1 is GTSNPN and CDR2 is SVGIG (reference sequence). The CDR3 loop spans 14 amino acids. Trimming at V came to 1 base and at J to 8 bases, leaving 8 bases not matched to a gene. The CDR3 DNA follows: TGTGCCTGGAGTGACCACAGGGGGCGATGGGGCTACACCTTC. Protein product: CAWSDHRGRWGYTF.

This rearrangement joins TRBV6-1 to TRBJ1-6; no clear D. CDR3 size: 15 residues. Germline loops: CDR1 MNHNS, CDR2 SASEGT. V lost 10 bases and J lost 9, with 22 bases in between. The CDR3 bases are TGTGCCACCCTTGCTGGAGGTCAGAGGTTTTCACCCCTCCACTTT. Amino acid sequence: CATLAGGQRFSPLHF.

CDR3 in amino acids: CASSTRLAGGDEQYF. The CDR3 DNA is TGTGCCAGTAGTACCCGACTAGCGGGAGGGGACGAGCAGTACTTC. The V gene is TRBV19, the J gene TRBJ2-7, with TRBD2 matching over 14 bases. J gave up 5 bases and V 4 bases, and 4 bases lay outside the gene matches. Germline CDR1 LNHDA, CDR2 SQIVND (reference sequence). This CDR3 contains 15 residues.

As for this clonotype: A much larger clone differs by one base, so this may be a read error. The chain is built from TRBV24-1 and TRBJ2-1; D is perhaps TRBD2 (5 bases). The J call may be mistaken, given a closer DNA end match to TRBJ2-7. Germline V gene sequence: CDR1 KGHDR, CDR2 SFDVKD. CDR3 length: 16 amino acids. DNA of the CDR3: TGTGCCACCAGTGACACCCAAGCGGTCGGCTACAATGAGCAGTACTTC. This translates into CATSDTQAVGYNEQYF.

This clonotype has a count of ten or more. J is TRBJ1-1 and V is TRBV9, with 8 bases identical to TRBD1. J lost 5 bases, V lost 7 bases, and 7 bases had no gene match. Germline loops: CDR1 SGDLS, CDR2 YYNGEE. The CDR3 loop spans 13 amino acids. In DNA, the CDR3 is TGTGCCAGCGCGACAGGGGTTGATACTGAAGCTTTCTTT. This encodes CASATGVDTEAFF.

This clonotype has ten or more counts. This chain joins TRBV7-3 and TRBJ2-2; 8 positions agree with TRBD1. The germline gives CDR1 SGHTA, CDR2 FQGTGA. This CDR3 is 15 amino acids long. V lost 5 bases and J lost 4; bases outside the gene matches: 6. In DNA form, the CDR3 reads TGTGCCAGCAGCCCTGACACAGGGGGCACCGGGGAGCTGTTTTTT. Residues: CASSPDTGGTGELFF.

The chain couples TRBV12-3 or TRBV12-4 to TRBJ2-2; 9 nucleotides agree with TRBD2. V trimming: 6 bases; J trimming: 8 bases; junction bases outside the gene matches: 16. The CDR3 has 17 residues. CDR3 loop: CASSRTSIAGAFGELFF. CDR3 bases: TGTGCCAGCAGCCGCACCTCCATAGCGGGAGCCTTTGGGGAGCTGTTTTTT.

CDR3 sequence reads: CASGLEGLHNEQFF. The CDR3 DNA reads as TGTGCTAGTGGTTTGGAGGGACTTCACAATGAGCAGTTCTTC. The rearrangement links TRBV12-5 to TRBJ2-1, with D perhaps matching TRBD2 (6 bases). This CDR3 is 14 amino acids long. V dropped 1 base and J dropped 5 bases, with 9 bases sitting between them. CDR1 and CDR2 (germline): LGHNT, FRNRAP.

This chain links TRBV6-1 with TRBJ1-5; D call uncertain. V was pared by 6 bases and J by 3 bases, with 15 bases between. Looked up from germline, CDR1 is MNHNS and CDR2 is SASEGT. The CDR3 extends over 15 amino acids. CDR3 loop: CASSARSMPNQPQHF. DNA for the CDR3: TGTGCCAGCAGCGCAAGGTCCATGCCCAATCAGCCCCAGCATTTT.